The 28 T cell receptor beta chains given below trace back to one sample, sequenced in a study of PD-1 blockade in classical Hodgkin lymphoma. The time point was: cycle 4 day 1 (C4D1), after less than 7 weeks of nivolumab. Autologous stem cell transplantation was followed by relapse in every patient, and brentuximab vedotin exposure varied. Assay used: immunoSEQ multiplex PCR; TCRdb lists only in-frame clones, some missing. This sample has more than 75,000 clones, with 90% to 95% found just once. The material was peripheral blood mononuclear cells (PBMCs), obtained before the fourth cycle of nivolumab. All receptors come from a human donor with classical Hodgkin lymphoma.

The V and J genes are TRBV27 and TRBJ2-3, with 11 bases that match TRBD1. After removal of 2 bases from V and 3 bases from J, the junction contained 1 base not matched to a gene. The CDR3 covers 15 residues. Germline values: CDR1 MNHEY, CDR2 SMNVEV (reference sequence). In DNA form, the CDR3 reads TGTGCCAGCAGTTTAGGGGACAGGGGGACAGATACGCAGTATTTT. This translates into CASSLGDRGTDTQYF.

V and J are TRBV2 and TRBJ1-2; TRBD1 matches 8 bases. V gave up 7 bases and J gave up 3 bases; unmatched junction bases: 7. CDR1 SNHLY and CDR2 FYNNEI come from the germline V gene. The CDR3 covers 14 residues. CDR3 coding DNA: TGTGCCAGCATTCTGGACAGGGTAGACTATGGCTACACCTTC. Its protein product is CASILDRVDYGYTF. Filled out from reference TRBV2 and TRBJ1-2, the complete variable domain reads EPEVTQTPSHQVTQMGQEVILRCVPISNHLYFYWYRQILGQKVEFLVSFYNNEISEKSEIFDDQFSVERPDGSNFTLKIRSTKLEDSAMYFCASILDRVDYGYTFGSGTRLTVV.

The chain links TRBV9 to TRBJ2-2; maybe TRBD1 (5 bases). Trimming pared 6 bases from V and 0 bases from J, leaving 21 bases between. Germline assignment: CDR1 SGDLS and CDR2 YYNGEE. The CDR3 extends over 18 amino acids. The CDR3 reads CASTPFGRVRANTGELFF. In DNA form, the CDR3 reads TGTGCCAGCACGCCCTTCGGCAGGGTGCGAGCGAACACCGGGGAGCTGTTTTTT.

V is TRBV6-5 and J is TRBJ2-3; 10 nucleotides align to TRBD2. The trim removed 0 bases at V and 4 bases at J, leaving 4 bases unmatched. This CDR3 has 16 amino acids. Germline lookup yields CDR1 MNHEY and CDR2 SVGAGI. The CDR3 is CASSYSAGGGADTQYF. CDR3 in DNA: TGTGCCAGCAGTTACTCAGCGGGAGGGGGAGCAGATACGCAGTATTTT.

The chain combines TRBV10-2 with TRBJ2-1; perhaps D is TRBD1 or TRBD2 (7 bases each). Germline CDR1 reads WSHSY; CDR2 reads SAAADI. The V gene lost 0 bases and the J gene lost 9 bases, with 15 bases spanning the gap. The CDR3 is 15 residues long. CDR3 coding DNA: TGCGCCAGCAGTGAGTCGGCAGCAGGGGGGGCTGAGCAGTTCTTC. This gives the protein CASSESAAGGAEQFF.

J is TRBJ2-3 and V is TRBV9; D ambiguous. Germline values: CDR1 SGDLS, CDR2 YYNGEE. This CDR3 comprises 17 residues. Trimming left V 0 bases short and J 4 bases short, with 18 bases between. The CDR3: CASSVEARQVGPDTQYF. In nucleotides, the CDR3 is TGTGCCAGCAGCGTAGAGGCCCGACAAGTTGGCCCAGATACGCAGTATTTT.

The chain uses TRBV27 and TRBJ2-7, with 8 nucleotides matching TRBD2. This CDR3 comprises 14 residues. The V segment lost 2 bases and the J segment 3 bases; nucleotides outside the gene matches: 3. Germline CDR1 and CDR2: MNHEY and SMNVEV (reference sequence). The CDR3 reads CASSLEGTSYEQYF. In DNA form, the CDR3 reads TGTGCCAGCAGTTTAGAGGGGACTAGCTACGAGCAGTACTTC.

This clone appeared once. The CDR3 sequence: CASSISGRYEQYF. CDR3 nucleotides: TGTGCCAGTAGTATTTCTGGGAGGTACGAGCAGTACTTC. The rearrangement links TRBV19 to TRBJ2-7; weak D call: TRBD2 (6 bases). There are 13 residues in the CDR3. Germline CDR1 is LNHDA and CDR2 is SQIVND (reference sequence). Trimming left V 3 bases short and J 4 bases short, with 10 bases between.

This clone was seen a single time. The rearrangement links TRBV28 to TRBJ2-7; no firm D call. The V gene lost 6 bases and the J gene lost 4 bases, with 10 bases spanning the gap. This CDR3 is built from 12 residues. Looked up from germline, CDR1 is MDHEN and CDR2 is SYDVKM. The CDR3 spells CASSPPIYEQYF. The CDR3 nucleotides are TGTGCCAGCAGCCCACCTATTTACGAGCAGTACTTC.

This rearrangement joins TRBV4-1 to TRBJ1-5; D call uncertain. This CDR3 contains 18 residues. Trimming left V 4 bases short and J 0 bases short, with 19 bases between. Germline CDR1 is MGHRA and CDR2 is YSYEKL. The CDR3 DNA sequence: TGCGCCAGCAGCCCGTTCCCCGCCGGGAAGTATAGCAATCAGCCCCAGCATTTT. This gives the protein CASSPFPAGKYSNQPQHF.

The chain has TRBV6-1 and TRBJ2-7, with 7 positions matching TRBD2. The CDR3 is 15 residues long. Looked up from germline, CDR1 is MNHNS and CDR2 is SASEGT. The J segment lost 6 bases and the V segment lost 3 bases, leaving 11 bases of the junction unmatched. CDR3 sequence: CASSDMLAAPGEQYF. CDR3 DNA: TGTGCCAGCAGTGATATGCTAGCGGCGCCAGGCGAGCAGTACTTC.

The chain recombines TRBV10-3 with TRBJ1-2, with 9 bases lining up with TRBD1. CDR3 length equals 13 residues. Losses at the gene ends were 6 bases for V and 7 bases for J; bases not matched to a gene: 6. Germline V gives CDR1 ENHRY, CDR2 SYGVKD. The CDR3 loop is CAISVGQGGGYTF. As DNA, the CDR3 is TGTGCCATCAGCGTGGGACAGGGTGGTGGCTACACCTTC.

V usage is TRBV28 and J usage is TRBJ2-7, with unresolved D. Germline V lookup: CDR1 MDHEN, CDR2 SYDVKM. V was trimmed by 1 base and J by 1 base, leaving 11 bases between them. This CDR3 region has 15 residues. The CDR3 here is CASSLLYLRSYEQYF. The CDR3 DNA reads TGTGCCAGCAGTTTATTGTATTTAAGATCCTACGAGCAGTACTTC.

Written as DNA, the CDR3 is TGTGCCAGCAGCCGGAAGGGGTCCGGGGAGCTGTTTTTT. It is translated as CASSRKGSGELFF. This rearrangement joins TRBV11-1 to TRBJ2-2, with D possibly matching TRBD1 (5 bases). The CDR3 runs 13 residues. The germline gives CDR1 SGHAT, CDR2 FQDESV (reference sequence). Trimming stripped 5 bases from V and 6 bases from J, with 10 bases between.

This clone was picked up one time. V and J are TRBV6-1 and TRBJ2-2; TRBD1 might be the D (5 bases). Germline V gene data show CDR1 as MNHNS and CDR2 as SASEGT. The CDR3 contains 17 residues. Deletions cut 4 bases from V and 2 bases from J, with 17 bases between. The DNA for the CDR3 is TGTGCCAGCAGTGGCAGGGAAAGGGTCCGCAACACCGGGGAGCTGTTTTTT. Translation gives CASSGRERVRNTGELFF.

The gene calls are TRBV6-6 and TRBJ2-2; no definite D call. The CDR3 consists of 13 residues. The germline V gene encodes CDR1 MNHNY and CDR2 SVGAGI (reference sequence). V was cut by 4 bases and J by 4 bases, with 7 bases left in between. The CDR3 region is CASSSYPTGELFF. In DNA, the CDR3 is TGTGCCAGCAGTTCCTATCCCACCGGGGAGCTGTTTTTT.

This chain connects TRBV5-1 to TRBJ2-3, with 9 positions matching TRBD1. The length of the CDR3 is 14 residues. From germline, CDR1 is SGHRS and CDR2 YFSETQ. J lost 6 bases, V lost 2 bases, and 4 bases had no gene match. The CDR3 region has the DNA TGCGCCAGCAGCTTATTCGGACAGGGGGATACGCAGTATTTT. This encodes CASSLFGQGDTQYF.

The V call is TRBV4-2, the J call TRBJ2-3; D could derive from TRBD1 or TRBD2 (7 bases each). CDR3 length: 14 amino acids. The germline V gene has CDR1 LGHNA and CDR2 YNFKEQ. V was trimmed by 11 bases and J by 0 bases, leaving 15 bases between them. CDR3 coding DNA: TGTGCCTCTCAGGGGGGACTAAGCACAGATACGCAGTATTTT. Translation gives CASQGGLSTDTQYF.

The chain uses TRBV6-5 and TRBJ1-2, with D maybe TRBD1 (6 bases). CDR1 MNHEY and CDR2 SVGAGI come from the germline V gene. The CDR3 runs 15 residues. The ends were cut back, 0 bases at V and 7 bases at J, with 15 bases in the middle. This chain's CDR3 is CASSYSGTLSFGYTF. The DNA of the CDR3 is TGTGCCAGCAGTTACTCGGGGACACTTTCCTTTGGCTACACCTTC.

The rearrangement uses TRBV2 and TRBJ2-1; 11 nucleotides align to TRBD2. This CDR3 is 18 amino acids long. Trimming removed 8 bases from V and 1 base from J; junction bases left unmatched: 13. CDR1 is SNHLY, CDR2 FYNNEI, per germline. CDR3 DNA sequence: TGTGCCAGCTGCAATCCGGGACTAGCGGCGATTTCCTACAATGAGCAGTTCTTC. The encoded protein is CASCNPGLAAISYNEQFF.

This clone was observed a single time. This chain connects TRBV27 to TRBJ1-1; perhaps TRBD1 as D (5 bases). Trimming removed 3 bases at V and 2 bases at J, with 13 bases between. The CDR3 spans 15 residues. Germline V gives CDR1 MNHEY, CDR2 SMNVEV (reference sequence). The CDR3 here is CASSFFQGSNTEAFF. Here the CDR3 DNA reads TGTGCCAGCAGTTTCTTCCAGGGTAGCAACACTGAAGCTTTCTTT.

In DNA, the CDR3 is TGTGCCAGCAGCCTCTGGGGGGGGATCGACACTGAAGCTTTCTTT. Its protein is CASSLWGGIDTEAFF. The rearrangement joins TRBV27 to TRBJ1-1, with D possibly being TRBD1 (5 bases). This CDR3 region has 15 residues. V was pared by 6 bases and J by 3 bases, with 17 bases between. Germline loops: CDR1 MNHEY, CDR2 SMNVEV (reference sequence).

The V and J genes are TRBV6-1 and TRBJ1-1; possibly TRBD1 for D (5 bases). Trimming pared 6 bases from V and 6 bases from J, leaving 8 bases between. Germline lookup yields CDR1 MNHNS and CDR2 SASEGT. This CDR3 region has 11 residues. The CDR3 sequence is CASRGRAEAFF. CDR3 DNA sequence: TGTGCCAGCAGGGGGCGGGCTGAAGCTTTCTTT.

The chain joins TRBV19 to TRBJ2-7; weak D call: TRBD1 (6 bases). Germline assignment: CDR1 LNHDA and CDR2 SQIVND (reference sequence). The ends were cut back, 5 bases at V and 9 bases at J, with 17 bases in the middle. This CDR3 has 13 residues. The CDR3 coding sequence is TGTGCCAGTAGTCAAACCGGGACAAGGCGGCAGTACTTC. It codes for CASSQTGTRRQYF.

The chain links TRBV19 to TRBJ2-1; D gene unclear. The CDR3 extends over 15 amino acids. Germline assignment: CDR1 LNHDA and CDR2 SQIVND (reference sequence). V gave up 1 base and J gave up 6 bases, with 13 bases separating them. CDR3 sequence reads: CASSIVASRFNEQFF. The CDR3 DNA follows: TGTGCCAGTAGTATAGTGGCTAGTAGATTCAATGAGCAGTTCTTC.

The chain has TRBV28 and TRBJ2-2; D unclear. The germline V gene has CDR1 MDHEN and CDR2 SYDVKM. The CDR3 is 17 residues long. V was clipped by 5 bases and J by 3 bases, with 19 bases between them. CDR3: CASSNHRLGLDTGELFF. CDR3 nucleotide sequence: TGTGCCAGCAGTAATCATAGGTTAGGTCTTGACACCGGGGAGCTGTTTTTT.

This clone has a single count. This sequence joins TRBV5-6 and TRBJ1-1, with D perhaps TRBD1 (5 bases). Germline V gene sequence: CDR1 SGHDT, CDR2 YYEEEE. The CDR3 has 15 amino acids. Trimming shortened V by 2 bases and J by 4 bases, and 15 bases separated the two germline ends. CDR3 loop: CASSFWYSGPTEAFF. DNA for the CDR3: TGTGCCAGCAGCTTTTGGTACTCGGGACCCACTGAAGCTTTCTTT.

Here the CDR3 reads CASSPGGYTDTQYF. CDR3 coding DNA: TGCGCCAGCAGCCCGGGAGGATACACAGATACGCAGTATTTT. The chain links TRBV5-1 to TRBJ2-3; TRBD2 agrees at 7 bases. There are 14 residues in the CDR3. The ends lost 4 bases at V and 2 bases at J; junction bases unmatched: 4. In germline, CDR1 is SGHRS, CDR2 YFSETQ.